This T cell receptor beta chain stems from a study of blood T cells in healthy people across ages. Findings and limits, study-wide: The unknown donor CMV status may have confounded expanded clonotype changes.

Through a sample-barcoded 5' primer and a J-beta primer mix, a second PCR was run for roughly 7 to 12 cycles. TCRdb reprocessed the 5' RACE reads with MiXCR, giving one entry per CDR3 protein. The data hold 550,000 to 750,000 distinct CDR3 sequences, with approximately 21% observed a single time. The CDR3 runs 15 residues. Trimming pared 1 base from V and 10 bases from J, leaving 17 bases between. From germline, CDR1 is MNHEY and CDR2 SVGEGT. Total RNA amounts of at least 6 micrograms were extracted per sample. As to this clonotype: No antigen is known for it.

The sequence derives from a man aged 65 to 85 in good health. The specimen was blood. The gene calls are TRBV6-2 or TRBV6-3 and TRBJ2-4, with D possibly matching TRBD2 (5 bases). Written as DNA, the CDR3 is TGTGCCAGCAGTTACTGGACCCGGGATTCGGGAATTCAGTACTTC. As protein: CASSYWTRDSGIQYF.